The clone carrying this T cell receptor beta chain has a handful of counts. Its cognate antigen is unknown. 5'-RACE, quantitative and with molecular barcodes, yielded the TCR beta libraries. TCRdb recomputed calls from the 5' RACE reads with MiXCR, one row per CDR3 protein. In the table there are a few hundred thousand distinct CDR3 sequences, around 20% of which are singletons. The data stem from a study of CD8 T cells in ankylosing spondylitis. Overall study findings and caveats: Ankylosing spondylitis blood appeared to carry a characteristic TCR beta motif of seven to nine highly homologous variants.

The sample was blood, either unsorted or a sorted T cell fraction (not recorded which). The sequence came from a male donor with ankylosing spondylitis.

CDR3 DNA: TGTGCCAGCAGTGTCCACGGACAGTATAGCAATCAGCCCCAGCATTTT. It codes for CASSVHGQYSNQPQHF. V usage is TRBV6-1 and J usage is TRBJ1-5; possibly TRBD1 for D (6 bases). This CDR3 is 16 amino acids long. V lost 4 bases and J lost 0, with 13 bases in between. Germline V gene sequence: CDR1 MNHNS, CDR2 SASEGT.